This is a list of T cell receptor beta chains from one sample in a study of CD8+ T cells in alopecia areata. Generated by immunoSEQ multiplex PCR, the TCRdb table keeps only in-frame clones and is missing some. The sample has about 7,400 clones; around 60% are singletons. The starting material was skin, obtained at week 4, from a patient treated with tofacitinib. These receptors were collected from a human donor with alopecia areata. Both conserved end residues are part of each CDR3. A D gene is named only where the DNA matches it firmly. Rows may omit the clone size; those that give it use once, few, many or a size class.

V gene: TRBV6-5; D gene: NA; J gene: TRBJ2-1; clone size: once; CDR3 DNA: TGTGCCAGCAGGGCAGACAGGGCGCGGGGGCATGAGCAGTTCTTC; CDR3 protein: CASRADRARGHEQFF
V gene: TRBV6-5; D gene: NA; J gene: TRBJ2-1; clone size: NA; CDR3 DNA: TGTGCCAGCAGCACAGCCCATCGGAGGAATGAGCAGTTCTTC; CDR3 protein: CASSTAHRRNEQFF
V gene: TRBV5-1; D gene: NA; J gene: TRBJ2-3; clone size: few; CDR3 DNA: TGCGCCAGCAGCATTAGCGGCCCTAGCACAGATACGCAGTATTTT; CDR3 protein: CASSISGPSTDTQYF
V gene: TRBV11-2; D gene: TRBD2; J gene: TRBJ2-3; clone size: NA; CDR3 DNA: TGTGCCAGCAGCTTAGAGGAAACTAGCGGGGGGGCTTCTAGCACAGATACGCAGTATTTT; CDR3 protein: CASSLEETSGGASSTDTQYF
V gene: TRBV7-9; D gene: TRBD2; J gene: TRBJ2-1; clone size: NA; CDR3 DNA: TGTGCCAGCAGCTTAGCTAGCGGGGGGTACAATGAGCAGTTCTTC; CDR3 protein: CASSLASGGYNEQFF
V gene: TRBV9; D gene: NA; J gene: TRBJ2-3; clone size: NA; CDR3 DNA: TGTGCCAGCAGCGTAGCGGGTGCCCCGCACACAGATACGCAGTATTTT; CDR3 protein: CASSVAGAPHTDTQYF
V gene: TRBV4-1; D gene: NA; J gene: TRBJ1-5; clone size: few; CDR3 DNA: TGCGCCAGCAGCCAAGATTCCGGGGGCCAGCCCCAGCATTTT; CDR3 protein: CASSQDSGGQPQHF
V gene: TRBV7-2; D gene: TRBD2; J gene: TRBJ2-2; clone size: NA; CDR3 DNA: TGTGCCAGCAGCCGGACTAGCGGGACCACCGGGGAGCTGTTTTTT; CDR3 protein: CASSRTSGTTGELFF
V gene: TRBV19; D gene: TRBD1; J gene: TRBJ1-5; clone size: NA; CDR3 DNA: TGTGCCAGTAGTATAGTGACAGGGAACAGCAATCAGCCCCAGCATTTT; CDR3 protein: CASSIVTGNSNQPQHF
V gene: TRBV14; D gene: NA; J gene: TRBJ2-1; clone size: NA; CDR3 DNA: TGTGCCAGCAGCCAAGACGGATGGTCATACAATGAGCAGTTCTTC; CDR3 protein: CASSQDGWSYNEQFF
V gene: TRBV6-5; D gene: NA; J gene: TRBJ2-5; clone size: NA; CDR3 DNA: TGTGCCAGCAGTTCACCGACCGATCAGATGGAGACCCAGTACTTC; CDR3 protein: CASSSPTDQMETQYF
V gene: TRBV5-1; D gene: TRBD2; J gene: TRBJ2-5; clone size: NA; CDR3 DNA: TGCGCCAGCAGCTTGGCAGCGGGGCTTAGAGAGACCCAGTACTTC; CDR3 protein: CASSLAAGLRETQYF
V gene: TRBV5-1; D gene: NA; J gene: TRBJ1-4; clone size: NA; CDR3 DNA: TGCGCCAGCAGCTTCAATAACCCTGGTGAAAAACTGTTTTTT; CDR3 protein: CASSFNNPGEKLFF
V gene: TRBV5-1; D gene: NA; J gene: TRBJ2-3; clone size: NA; CDR3 DNA: TGCGCCAGCAGCTTGGAATTTACGGAAAGCACAGATACGCAGTATTTT; CDR3 protein: CASSLEFTESTDTQYF